This TCR beta chain was sequenced in a study of shared clonotypes between healthy human individuals (TCRdb year 2020). Describing the broader study: A few men and two women, aged 18 to 49 years, made up the cohort. Per donor, three plates each were used for CD4 naive and CD4 memory, two for CD8 naive, and one for CD8 memory. To estimate repertoire size and how much clonotypes are shared between individuals, the study performed deep sequencing of blood TCR repertoires from five healthy adults. Libraries were prepared and TCR repertoires were sequenced by different laboratories using diverse techniques, in order to increase sequencing depth and limit assay-specific biases. Each donor's leukapheresis produced roughly between about 0.85 and 10 billion PBMCs.

As regards this clone: Its antigen is still unknown. The record has no base qualities; no much larger clone is one base away.

Using the deep immunoSEQ assay, TCR CDR3 regions were amplified from genomic DNA by multiplex PCR. For each cell subset, the extracted genomic DNA was distributed evenly across all wells of several immunoSEQ 96-well plates, and each plate served as one replicate. For sorted subsets, 200 to 250 ng genomic DNA, equal to some 28,000 T cell genomes, was loaded into each replicate PCR. Purified libraries were measured with a Qubit 3.0 fluorometer, size-checked on a Bioanalyzer 2100, and measured again with the KAPA Library Quantification kit. A separate single-read 150-cycle Illumina NextSeq 550 flow cell was used to sequence each immunoSEQ 96-well plate. The authors' pipeline ran thus. The immunoSEQ output contained only junctional sequences without quality scores, so filtering could not match that applied to full-length reads. To assign V/J genes and CDR3, sequences were annotated against IMGT germline references using PyIR, a Python wrapper for IgBLAST v1.9. Reads with weak V/J assignments (E-value above 1e-6), missing CDR3, stop codons, out-of-frame junctions, or ambiguous translated residues were removed. V3J clonotypes were defined as sequences sharing the same inferred V gene, J gene, and CDR3 amino acid sequence. Percentage overlap between repertoires was computed as shared unique clonotypes divided by the size of the smaller repertoire. RTK rarefaction, the Chao1 estimator, and Recon v2.1 estimates of unobserved clonotypes were used to assess repertoire richness. OLGA was used to compute generation probabilities for all TCRbeta clonotypes that the gDNA method yielded from several donors. The source is immuneACCESS, and TCRdb retained only in-frame sequences with V and J called. Part of the clones is not carried over; for the studies checked, unresolved V genes explain less than half of this, and the remainder is unexplained. That table is the source of V, J and clone size, and D and trimming were worked out from the DNA. This sample has about 2,500,000 clones in its table, and around 94% of those were observed once. The ten biggest clones cover more than 0.12% of the sample.

The donors were healthy, HIV-negative adults who had no recently reported acute infections or vaccinations. Only Caucasian adults living in Nashville, Tennessee, USA were represented among the donors. CD4+ T cells were enriched through magnetic negative selection, after which naive cells were positively selected on CD45RA and the remaining negative fraction served as the memory subset. Blood was collected by leukapheresis, and PBMCs were isolated by Ficoll-Histopaque density gradient centrifugation and then cryopreserved in liquid nitrogen vapor phase. Purity and quantity of every magnetically sorted T cell population were checked by analytical flow cytometry. Genomic DNA was isolated from each sorted fraction and quantified by UV absorbance on a Nanodrop 2000c. Study-wide conclusions, independent of this receptor: When four donors were compared, the shared fraction of clonotypes was about 5% for naive CD4, less than 4% for naive CD8, 2.3% for memory CD4, and less than 0.5% for memory CD8. The small number of donors limited the genetic and exposure-history diversity represented. Estimated clonotype richness was generally larger for naive than for memory subsets. Only blood was sampled, and tissue TCR repertoires likely differ from those in blood. Incomplete sequencing was indicated by rarefaction of sorted-subset datasets, despite the large sequencing depth. Compared with non-shared clonotypes, the clonotypes found in all four sorted-subset donors had higher generation probabilities. Pairwise subsampling indicated that sequencing depth was expected to affect the degree of clonotype sharing among donors.

The source of this sequence is a man aged 18 to 30 in good health. Material: naive CD4+ T cells sorted from blood. This specimen's cell subset or site label, interpreted: CD45RA+ positively selected.

CDR3 protein: CASSFDRYQETQYF. The base sequence is TGTGCCAGCAGCTTTGACAGATACCAAGAGACCCAGTACTTC. This receptor chain uses TRBV7-2 and TRBJ2-5, with TRBD1 tentatively as D gene (5 bases match). The CDR3 numbers 14 residues from cysteine through phenylalanine. Just the 42-base CDR3 DNA is kept, in frame starting at base 1. The junction carries 8 bases between V and J, which are trimmed by 3 bases and 0 bases respectively. CDR1 and CDR2 are read off the germline V gene as SGHTA and FQGNSA.